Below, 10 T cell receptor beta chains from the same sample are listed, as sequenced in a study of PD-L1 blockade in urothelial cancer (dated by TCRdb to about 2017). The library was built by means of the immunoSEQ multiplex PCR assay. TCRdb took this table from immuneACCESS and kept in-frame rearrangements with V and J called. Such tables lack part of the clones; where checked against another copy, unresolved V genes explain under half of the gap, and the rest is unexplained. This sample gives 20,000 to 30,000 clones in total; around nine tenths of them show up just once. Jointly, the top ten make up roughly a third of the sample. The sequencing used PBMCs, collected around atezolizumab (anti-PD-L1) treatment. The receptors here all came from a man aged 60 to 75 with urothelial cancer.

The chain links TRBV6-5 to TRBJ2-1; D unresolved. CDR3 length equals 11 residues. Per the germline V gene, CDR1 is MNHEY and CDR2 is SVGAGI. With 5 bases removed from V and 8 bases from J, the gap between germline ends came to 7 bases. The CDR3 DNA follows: TGTGCCAGCAGTGGCAATTATGAGCAGTTCTTC. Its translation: CASSGNYEQFF.

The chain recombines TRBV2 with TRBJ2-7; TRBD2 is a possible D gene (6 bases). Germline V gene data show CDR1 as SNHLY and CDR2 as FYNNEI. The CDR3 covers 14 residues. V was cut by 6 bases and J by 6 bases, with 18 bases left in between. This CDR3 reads CASRVGTGKTEQYF. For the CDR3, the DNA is TGTGCCAGCAGGGTCGGGACTGGCAAAACCGAGCAGTACTTC.

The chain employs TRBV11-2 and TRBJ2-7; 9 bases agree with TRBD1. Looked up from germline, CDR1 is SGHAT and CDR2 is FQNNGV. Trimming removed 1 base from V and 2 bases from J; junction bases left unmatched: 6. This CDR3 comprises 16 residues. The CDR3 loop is CASSLVGTGPTYEQYF. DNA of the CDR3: TGTGCCAGCAGCTTAGTCGGGACAGGGCCGACCTACGAGCAGTACTTC.

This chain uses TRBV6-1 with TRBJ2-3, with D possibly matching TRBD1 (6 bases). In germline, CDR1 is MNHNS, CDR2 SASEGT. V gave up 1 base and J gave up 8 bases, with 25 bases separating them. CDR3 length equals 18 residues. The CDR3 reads CASSEEEYRAFAHRTQYF. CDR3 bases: TGTGCCAGCAGTGAAGAAGAATACAGGGCGTTCGCGCATCGTACGCAGTATTTT.

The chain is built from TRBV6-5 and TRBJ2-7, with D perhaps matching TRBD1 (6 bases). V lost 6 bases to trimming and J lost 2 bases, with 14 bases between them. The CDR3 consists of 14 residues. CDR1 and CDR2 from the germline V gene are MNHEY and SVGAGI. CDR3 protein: CASRFRGRPYEQYF. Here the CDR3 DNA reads TGTGCCAGCAGATTCAGGGGCCGCCCCTACGAGCAGTACTTC.

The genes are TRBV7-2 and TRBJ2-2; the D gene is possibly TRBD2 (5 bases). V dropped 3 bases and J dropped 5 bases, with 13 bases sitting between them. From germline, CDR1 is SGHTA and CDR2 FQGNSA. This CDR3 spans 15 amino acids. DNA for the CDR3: TGTGCCAGCAGCTTGGTACTAGGCGGTACCGGGGAGCTGTTTTTT. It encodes CASSLVLGGTGELFF.

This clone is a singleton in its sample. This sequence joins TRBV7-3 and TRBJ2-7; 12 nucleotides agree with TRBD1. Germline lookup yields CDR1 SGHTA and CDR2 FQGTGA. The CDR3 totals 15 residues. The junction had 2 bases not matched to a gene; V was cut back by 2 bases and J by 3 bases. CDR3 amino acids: CASSLGTGGFYEQYF. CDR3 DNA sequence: TGTGCCAGCAGCTTAGGGACAGGGGGCTTCTACGAGCAGTACTTC.

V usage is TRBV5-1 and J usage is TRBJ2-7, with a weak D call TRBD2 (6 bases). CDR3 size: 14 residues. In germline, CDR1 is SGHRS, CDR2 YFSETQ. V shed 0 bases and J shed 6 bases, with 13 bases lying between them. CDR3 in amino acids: CASSLAPRGAEQYF. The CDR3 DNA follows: TGCGCCAGCAGCTTGGCCCCCCGCGGGGCCGAGCAGTACTTC.

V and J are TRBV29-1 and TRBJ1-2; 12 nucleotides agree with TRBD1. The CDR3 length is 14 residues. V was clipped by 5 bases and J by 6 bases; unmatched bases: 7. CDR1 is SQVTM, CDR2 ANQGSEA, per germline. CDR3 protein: CSVSGTGGSNGYTF. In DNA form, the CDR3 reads TGCAGCGTTTCCGGGACAGGGGGCTCGAATGGCTACACCTTC.

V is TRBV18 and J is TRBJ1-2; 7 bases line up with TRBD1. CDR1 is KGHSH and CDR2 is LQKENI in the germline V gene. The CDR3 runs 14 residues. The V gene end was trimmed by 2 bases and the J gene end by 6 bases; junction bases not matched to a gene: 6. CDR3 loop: CASSPVPTGDGYTF. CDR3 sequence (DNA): TGTGCCAGCTCACCAGTACCTACAGGGGATGGCTACACCTTC.